This TCR beta chain was sequenced in a study of CD8 T cells in ankylosing spondylitis. The table lists this clonotype with many counts. Its specificity is unknown. In germline, CDR1 is SGHRS, CDR2 YFSETQ. Trimming took off 1 base at V and 2 bases at J, with 8 bases between the two ends. The CDR3 contains 14 residues. With molecular barcodes, quantitative 5'-RACE was used to make the TCR beta libraries. Via MiXCR, TCRdb re-called the 5' RACE reads, giving one row per CDR3 protein. The profile shows 150,000 to 200,000 distinct CDR3 sequences, around 19% of them singletons. Points from the study as a whole: A TCR beta motif of 7 to 9 highly homologous variants seemed to mark ankylosing spondylitis blood. Peripheral blood held disease-linked clones only at relatively low frequency, and these were CD8+. Matched synovial fluid from ankylosing spondylitis patients was reported to be enriched for disease-linked clones.

V and J are TRBV5-1 and TRBJ2-3; TRBD1 is a possible D gene (5 bases). This sequence originates from a male donor with ankylosing spondylitis or in good health (not recorded which). Sequencing input: blood, either unsorted or a sorted T cell fraction (not recorded which). CDR3 loop: CASSLTGITDTQYF. For the CDR3, the DNA is TGCGCCAGCAGCTTGACAGGTATCACAGATACGCAGTATTTT.